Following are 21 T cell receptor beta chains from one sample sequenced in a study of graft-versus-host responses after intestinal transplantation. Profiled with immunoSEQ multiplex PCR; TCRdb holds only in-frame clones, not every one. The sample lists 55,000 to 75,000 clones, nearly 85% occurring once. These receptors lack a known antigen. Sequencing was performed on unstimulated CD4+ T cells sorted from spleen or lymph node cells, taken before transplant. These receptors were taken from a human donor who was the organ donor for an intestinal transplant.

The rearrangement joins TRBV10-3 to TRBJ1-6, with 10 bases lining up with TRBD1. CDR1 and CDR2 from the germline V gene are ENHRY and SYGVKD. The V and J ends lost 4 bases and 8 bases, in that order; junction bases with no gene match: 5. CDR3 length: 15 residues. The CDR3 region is CAISGGQGEDSPLHF. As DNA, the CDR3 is TGTGCCATCAGTGGCGGACAGGGGGAGGATTCACCCCTCCACTTT.

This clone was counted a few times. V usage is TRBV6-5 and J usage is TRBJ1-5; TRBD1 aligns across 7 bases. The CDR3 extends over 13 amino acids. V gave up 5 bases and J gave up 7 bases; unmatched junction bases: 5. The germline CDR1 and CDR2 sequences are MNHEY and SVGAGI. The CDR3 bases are TGTGCCAGCAGTGCTTTGGACAGGCAGCCCCAGCATTTT. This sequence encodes CASSALDRQPQHF.

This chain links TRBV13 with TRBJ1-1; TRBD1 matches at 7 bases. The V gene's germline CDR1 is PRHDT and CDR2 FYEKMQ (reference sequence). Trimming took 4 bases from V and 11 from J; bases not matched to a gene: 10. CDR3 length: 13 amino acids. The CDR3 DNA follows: TGTGCCAGCAGCTCTGACAGGGACCAACGGGCTTTCTTT. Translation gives CASSSDRDQRAFF.

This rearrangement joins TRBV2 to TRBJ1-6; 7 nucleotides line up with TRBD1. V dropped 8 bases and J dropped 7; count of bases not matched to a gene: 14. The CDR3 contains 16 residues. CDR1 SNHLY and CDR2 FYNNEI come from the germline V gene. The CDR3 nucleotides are TGTGCCAGCCGACGGGACAGCGGAGCGTCCAATTCACCCCTCCACTTT. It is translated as CASRRDSGASNSPLHF.

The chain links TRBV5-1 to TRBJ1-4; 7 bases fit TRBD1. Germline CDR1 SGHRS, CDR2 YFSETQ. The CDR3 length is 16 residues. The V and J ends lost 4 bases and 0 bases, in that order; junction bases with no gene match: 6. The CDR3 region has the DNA TGCGCCAGCAGCGCGACAGGGAGCGCAACTAATGAAAAACTGTTTTTT. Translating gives CASSATGSATNEKLFF.

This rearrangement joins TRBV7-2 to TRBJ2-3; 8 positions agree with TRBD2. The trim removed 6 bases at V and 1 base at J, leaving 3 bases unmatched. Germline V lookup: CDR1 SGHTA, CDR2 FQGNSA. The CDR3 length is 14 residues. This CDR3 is CASSLSGGTDTQYF. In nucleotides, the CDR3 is TGTGCCAGCAGTCTTAGCGGGGGCACAGATACGCAGTATTTT.

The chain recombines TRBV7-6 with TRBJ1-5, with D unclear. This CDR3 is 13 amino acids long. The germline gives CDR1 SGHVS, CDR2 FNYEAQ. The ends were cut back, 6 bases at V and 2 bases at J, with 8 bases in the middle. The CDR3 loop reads CASSGQGNQPQHF. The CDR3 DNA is TGTGCCAGCAGTGGGCAGGGCAATCAGCCCCAGCATTTT.

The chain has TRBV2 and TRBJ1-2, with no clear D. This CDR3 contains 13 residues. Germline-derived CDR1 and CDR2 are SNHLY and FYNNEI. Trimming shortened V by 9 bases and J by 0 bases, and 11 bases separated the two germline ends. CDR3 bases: TGTGCCAGAGAGCGGAGGGCTAACTATGGCTACACCTTC. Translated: CARERRANYGYTF. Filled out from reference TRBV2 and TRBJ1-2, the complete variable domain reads EPEVTQTPSHQVTQMGQEVILRCVPISNHLYFYWYRQILGQKVEFLVSFYNNEISEKSEIFDDQFSVERPDGSNFTLKIRSTKLEDSAMYFCARERRANYGYTFGSGTRLTVV.

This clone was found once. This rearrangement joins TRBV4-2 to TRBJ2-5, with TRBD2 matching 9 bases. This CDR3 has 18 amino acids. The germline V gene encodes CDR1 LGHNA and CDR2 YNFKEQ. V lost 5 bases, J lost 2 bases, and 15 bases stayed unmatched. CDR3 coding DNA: TGTGCCAGCAGCTCAGCGGGCCTAGCGGGGAATAAACAAGAGACCCAGTACTTC. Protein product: CASSSAGLAGNKQETQYF.

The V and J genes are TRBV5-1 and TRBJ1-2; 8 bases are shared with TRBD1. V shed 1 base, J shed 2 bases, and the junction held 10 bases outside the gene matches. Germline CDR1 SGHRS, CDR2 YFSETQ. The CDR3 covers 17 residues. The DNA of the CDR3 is TGCGCCAGCAGCTTGTTCCCCCCAGGGGGCGGAAACTATGGCTACACCTTC. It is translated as CASSLFPPGGGNYGYTF.

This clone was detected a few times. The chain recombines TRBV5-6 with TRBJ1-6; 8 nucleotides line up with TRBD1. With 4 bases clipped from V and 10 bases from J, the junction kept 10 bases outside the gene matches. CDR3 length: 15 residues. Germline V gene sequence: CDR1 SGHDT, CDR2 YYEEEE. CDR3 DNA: TGTGCCAGCAGCCCTAGACAGGGGAGTGGATCACCCCTCCACTTT. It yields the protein CASSPRQGSGSPLHF.

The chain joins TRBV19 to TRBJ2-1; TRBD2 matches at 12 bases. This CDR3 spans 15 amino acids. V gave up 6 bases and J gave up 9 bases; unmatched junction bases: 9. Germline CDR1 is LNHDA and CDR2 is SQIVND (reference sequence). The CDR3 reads CASSPSGGARSEQFF. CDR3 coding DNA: TGTGCCAGTAGCCCTAGCGGGGGGGCGAGGAGTGAGCAGTTCTTC.

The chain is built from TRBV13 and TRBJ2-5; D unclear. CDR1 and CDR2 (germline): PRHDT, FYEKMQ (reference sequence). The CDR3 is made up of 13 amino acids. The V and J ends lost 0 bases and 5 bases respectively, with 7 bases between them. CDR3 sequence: CASSLGRRETQYF. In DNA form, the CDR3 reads TGTGCCAGCAGCTTAGGCCGCCGGGAGACCCAGTACTTC.

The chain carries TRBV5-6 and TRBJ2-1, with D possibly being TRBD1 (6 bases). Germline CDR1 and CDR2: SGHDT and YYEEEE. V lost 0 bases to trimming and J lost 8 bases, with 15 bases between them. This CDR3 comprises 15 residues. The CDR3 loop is CASSLGQVLWDEQFF. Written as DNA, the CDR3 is TGTGCCAGCAGCTTGGGACAGGTTTTATGGGATGAGCAGTTCTTC.

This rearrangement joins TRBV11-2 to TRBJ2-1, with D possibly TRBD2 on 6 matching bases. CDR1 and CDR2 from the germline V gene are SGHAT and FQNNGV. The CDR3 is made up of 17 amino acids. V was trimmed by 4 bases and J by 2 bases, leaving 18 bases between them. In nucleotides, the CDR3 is TGTGCCAGCAGCTCCCCTCGGCGGGGTAAACCCTACAATGAGCAGTTCTTC. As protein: CASSSPRRGKPYNEQFF.

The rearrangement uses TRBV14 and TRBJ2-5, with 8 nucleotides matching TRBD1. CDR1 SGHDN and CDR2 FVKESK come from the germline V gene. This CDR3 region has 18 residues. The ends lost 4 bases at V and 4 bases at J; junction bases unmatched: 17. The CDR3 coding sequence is TGTGCCAGCAGCCTGAGGGGGTTCGGGACAGGAATTGGAGAGACCCAGTACTTC. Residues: CASSLRGFGTGIGETQYF.

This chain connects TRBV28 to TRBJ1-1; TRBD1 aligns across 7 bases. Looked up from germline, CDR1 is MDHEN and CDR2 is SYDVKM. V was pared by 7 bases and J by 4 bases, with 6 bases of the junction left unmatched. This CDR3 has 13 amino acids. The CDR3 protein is CASTFSGGTEAFF. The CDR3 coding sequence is TGTGCCAGCACGTTCTCAGGGGGCACTGAAGCTTTCTTT. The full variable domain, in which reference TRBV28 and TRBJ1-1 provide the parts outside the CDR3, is DVKVTQSSRYLVKRTGEKVFLECVQDMDHENMFWYRQDPGLGLRLIYFSYDVKMKEKGDIPEGYSVSREKKERFSLILESASTNQTSMYLCASTFSGGTEAFFGQGTRLTVV.

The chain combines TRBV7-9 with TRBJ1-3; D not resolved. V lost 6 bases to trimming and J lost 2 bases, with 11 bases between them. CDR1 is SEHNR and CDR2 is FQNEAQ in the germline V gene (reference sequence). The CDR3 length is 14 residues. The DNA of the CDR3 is TGTGCCAGCAGACTTGGTACAGCTGGAAACACCATATATTTT. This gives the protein CASRLGTAGNTIYF.

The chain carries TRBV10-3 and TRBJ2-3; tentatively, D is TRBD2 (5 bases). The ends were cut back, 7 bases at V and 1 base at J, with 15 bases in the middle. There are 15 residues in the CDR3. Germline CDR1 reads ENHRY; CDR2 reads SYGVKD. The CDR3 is CAIKNSGLGTDTQYF. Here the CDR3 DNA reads TGTGCCATCAAAAACAGCGGTCTCGGCACAGATACGCAGTATTTT.

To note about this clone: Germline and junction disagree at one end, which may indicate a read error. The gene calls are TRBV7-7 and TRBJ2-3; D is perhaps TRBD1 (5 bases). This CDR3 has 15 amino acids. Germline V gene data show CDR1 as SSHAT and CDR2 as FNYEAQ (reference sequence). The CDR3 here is CASSLGADSTDTQYF. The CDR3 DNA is TGTGCTAGCAGCTTAGGGGCAGACAGCACAGATACGCAGTATTTT.

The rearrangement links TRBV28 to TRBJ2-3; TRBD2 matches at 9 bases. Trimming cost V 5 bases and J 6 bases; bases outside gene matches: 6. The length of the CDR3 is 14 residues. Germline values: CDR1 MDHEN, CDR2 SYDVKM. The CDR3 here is CASSTLAGRDTQYF. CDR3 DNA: TGTGCCAGCAGTACGCTAGCGGGGAGGGATACGCAGTATTTT.